The rows below give T cell receptor beta chains drawn from one sample of a study of shared clonotypes between healthy human individuals. Produced via immunoSEQ multiplex PCR; TCRdb's table is partial and in-frame only. The profile shows millions of clones, around 95% of them singletons. The sequencing input was naive CD4+ T cells sorted from blood. The receptor source for this set is a man between 18 and 35 years old in good health. The CDR3 runs from the conserved cysteine through the conserved F or W. The D gene is left open where the match is weak. For some rows the clone size is stated as once, few or many, or as a class when expanded; others skip it.

V	J	size	D	CDR3	DNA
TRBV10-3	TRBJ2-7	NA	NA	CAISVGEVEQYF	TGTGCCATCAGTGTAGGGGAGGTCGAGCAGTACTTC
TRBV28	TRBJ2-3	once	NA	CASSSLSLAQADTQYF	TGTGCCAGCAGTAGTTTAAGTCTAGCCCAGGCAGATACGCAGTATTTT
TRBV5-1	TRBJ2-1	NA	TRBD2	CASSLAGGGLNEQFF	TGCGCCAGCAGCTTGGCTGGCGGGGGGTTGAATGAGCAGTTCTTC
TRBV10-3	TRBJ2-3	NA	NA	CAISEGPSTDTQYF	TGTGCCATCAGTGAAGGGCCTAGCACAGATACGCAGTATTTT
TRBV9	TRBJ2-3	NA	NA	CASSVDVSRPSTDTQYF	TGTGCCAGCAGCGTAGATGTTAGTCGCCCTAGCACAGATACGCAGTATTTT
TRBV7-2	TRBJ1-6	NA	NA	CASSRSPGRGVGDNSPLHF	TGTGCCAGCAGCCGATCGCCTGGACGGGGCGTTGGGGATAATTCACCCCTCCACTTT
TRBV5-6	TRBJ1-5	once	NA	CASSFRRGGYQPQHF	TGTGCCAGCAGCTTTCGGAGAGGGGGATATCAGCCCCAGCATTTT
TRBV11-2	TRBJ2-7	NA	TRBD2	CASSLLAGNYEQYF	TGTGCCAGCAGCTTACTAGCGGGGAACTACGAGCAGTACTTC
TRBV7-3	TRBJ1-1	NA	NA	CASSLTPALNTEAFF	TGTGCCAGCAGCTTAACGCCAGCTCTGAACACTGAAGCTTTCTTT
TRBV27	TRBJ1-6	NA	NA	CASTGRFNSPLHF	TGTGCCAGCACGGGCAGATTTAATTCACCCCTCCACTTT
TRBV7-8	TRBJ1-2	NA	NA	CASSLDAVLDYGYTF	TGTGCCAGCAGCTTAGACGCAGTGTTGGACTATGGCTACACCTTC
TRBV5-1	TRBJ1-1	NA	NA	CASTPAAFF	TGCGCCAGCACCCCGGCGGCTTTCTTT
TRBV4-3	TRBJ2-6	NA	NA	CASSQGGGSGANVLTF	TGCGCCAGCAGCCAGGGGGGCGGCTCTGGGGCCAACGTCCTGACTTTC
TRBV7-9	TRBJ1-1	NA	NA	CASSANKNTEAFF	TGTGCCAGCAGCGCCAACAAGAACACTGAAGCTTTCTTT
TRBV25-1	TRBJ2-7	NA	TRBD2	CASRATGLSLYEQYF	TGTGCCAGCCGCGCTACGGGACTATCCTTGTACGAGCAGTACTTC
TRBV9	TRBJ2-2	once	NA	CASSVDRTGELFF	TGTGCCAGCAGCGTAGACAGGACCGGGGAGCTGTTTTTT
TRBV10-3	TRBJ2-7	NA	NA	CAISTLRTYEQYF	TGTGCCATCAGCACACTACGGACCTACGAGCAGTACTTC
TRBV18	TRBJ1-1	NA	NA	CASSPRPRDTEAFF	TGTGCCAGCTCCCCGCGGCCCAGGGACACTGAAGCTTTCTTT
TRBV6-1	TRBJ2-2	NA	NA	CASRDSAWWTGELFF	TGTGCCAGCAGGGATTCGGCATGGTGGACCGGGGAGCTGTTTTTT
TRBV10-1	TRBJ1-1	NA	TRBD1	CASSERGRVTEAFF	TGCGCCAGCAGTGAGAGGGGGCGAGTGACTGAAGCTTTCTTT
TRBV5-1	TRBJ2-5	NA	TRBD1	CASSLRQGGETQYF	TGCGCCAGCAGCCTACGACAGGGGGGAGAGACCCAGTACTTC
TRBV19	TRBJ2-7	NA	TRBD1	CASSSNRGNEQYF	TGTGCCAGTAGTAGCAACAGGGGGAACGAGCAGTACTTC
TRBV5-1	TRBJ2-2	NA	NA	CASRTRGDSANTGELFF	TGCGCCAGCAGAACCCGAGGAGACTCTGCGAACACCGGGGAGCTGTTTTTT
TRBV7-3	TRBJ2-2	NA	NA	CASSSTGLNTGELFF	TGTGCCAGCAGCTCCACAGGGTTAAACACCGGGGAGCTGTTTTTT
TRBV7-6	TRBJ2-2	NA	NA	CASSLAGQLTGELFF	TGTGCCAGCAGCTTAGCAGGTCAACTGACCGGGGAGCTGTTTTTT
TRBV7-8	TRBJ2-4	few	TRBD1	CASSSRTGGIQYF	TGTGCCAGCAGCTCACGGACAGGCGGAATTCAGTACTTC
TRBV7-8	TRBJ2-7	NA	TRBD1	CASSRDRISYEQYF	TGTGCCAGCAGTAGGGACAGAATCTCCTACGAGCAGTACTTC
TRBV29-1	TRBJ1-3	NA	TRBD1	CSVGGQSSGNTIYF	TGCAGCGTTGGGGGACAGAGCTCTGGAAACACCATATATTTT
TRBV30	TRBJ2-3	NA	NA	CAWGRGDPSTDTQYF	TGTGCCTGGGGGAGGGGGGACCCTAGCACAGATACGCAGTATTTT
TRBV6-6	TRBJ1-2	NA	NA	CASRVGDYGYTF	TGTGCCAGCAGGGTGGGAGACTATGGCTACACCTTC
TRBV6-5	TRBJ1-2	NA	NA	CASSPYREGYGYTF	TGTGCCAGCAGTCCCTACAGGGAGGGCTATGGCTACACCTTC
TRBV30	TRBJ2-1	NA	TRBD2	CAWMAGGYNEQFF	TGTGCCTGGATGGCGGGGGGCTACAATGAGCAGTTCTTC
TRBV6-6	TRBJ1-1	NA	TRBD1	CASLRDSVNTEAFF	TGTGCCAGCCTCCGGGACAGCGTGAACACTGAAGCTTTCTTT
TRBV19	TRBJ2-7	once	TRBD1	CASSDRGAVNEQYF	TGTGCCAGTAGTGACAGGGGCGCAGTCAACGAGCAGTACTTC
TRBV4-2	TRBJ1-3	NA	NA	CASSGGRRGNTIYF	TGTGCCAGCAGCGGGGGACGGCGGGGAAACACCATATATTTT
TRBV6-6	TRBJ1-2	NA	NA	CAILEGGTYGYTF	TGTGCCATTTTAGAAGGGGGTACCTATGGCTACACCTTC
TRBV5-1	TRBJ2-7	NA	TRBD1	CASSPAGQGYEQYF	TGCGCCAGCAGCCCCGCGGGACAGGGCTACGAGCAGTACTTC
TRBV6-1	TRBJ1-5	NA	NA	CASSEASGRGPQHF	TGTGCCAGCAGTGAAGCGTCTGGTCGGGGGCCCCAGCATTTT
TRBV28	TRBJ2-1	NA	NA	CASISGDRNEQFF	TGTGCCAGCATCTCGGGGGACCGAAATGAGCAGTTCTTC
TRBV5-1	TRBJ1-1	few	NA	CASSFGDRLVGNTEAFF	TGCGCCAGCAGCTTCGGCGACAGGCTGGTGGGGAACACTGAAGCTTTCTTT
TRBV7-9	TRBJ1-4	NA	TRBD1	CASSLGQGNEKLFF	TGTGCCAGCAGTCTGGGACAGGGGAATGAAAAACTGTTTTTT
TRBV20-1	TRBJ1-4	NA	NA	CSARTLEKLFF	TGCAGTGCAAGGACCCTTGAAAAACTGTTTTTT
TRBV18	TRBJ2-7	once	NA	CASSPKGEGEQYF	TGTGCCAGCTCACCGAAAGGGGAAGGCGAGCAGTACTTC
TRBV19	TRBJ2-5	NA	NA	CASSLADRETQYF	TGTGCCAGTAGTCTAGCTGACCGTGAGACCCAGTACTTC
TRBV5-6	TRBJ1-2	NA	TRBD1	CASSQRTGMVIYGYTF	TGTGCCAGCAGCCAAAGGACAGGGATGGTGATCTATGGCTACACCTTC
TRBV5-1	TRBJ1-1	NA	NA	CASSLGRWMNTEAFF	TGCGCCAGCAGCTTGGGGAGGTGGATGAACACTGAAGCTTTCTTT
TRBV28	TRBJ1-5	NA	NA	CASSLRAGNQPQHF	TGTGCCAGCAGTTTAAGGGCCGGCAATCAGCCCCAGCATTTT
TRBV7-2	TRBJ2-7	NA	TRBD2	CASSLAYLAGGPYEQYF	TGTGCCAGCAGCTTAGCGTACCTAGCGGGAGGGCCCTACGAGCAGTACTTC
TRBV5-4	TRBJ2-3	NA	TRBD2	CASSSVGTSGRASTDTQYF	TGTGCCAGCAGCTCGGTAGGGACTAGCGGGAGGGCGAGCACAGATACGCAGTATTTT
TRBV30	TRBJ2-3	once	TRBD2	CAWSVQRGALAGGTQYF	TGTGCCTGGAGTGTACAGCGGGGAGCACTAGCGGGAGGAACGCAGTATTTT